Listed here is a single T cell receptor beta chain. V was clipped by 4 bases and J by 9 bases; unmatched bases: 10. Germline loops: CDR1 LNHDA, CDR2 SQIVND (reference sequence). The CDR3 is 15 residues long. These data belong to a study of blood T cell repertoires in COVID-19. Study background: Whether acute or convalescent, the COVID-19 samples came from the United States, Italy and Spain.

Under the authors' procedure: Estimation of nucleated cell counts was performed using reference gene primer amplification. Data came from immunoSEQ multiplex PCR; TCRdb stores just in-frame clones and leaves some out. V, J and clone size are taken as reported in that table, and D and trimming were inferred from the DNA itself. The data contain 150,000 to 200,000 clones, more than 75% of them seen just once; the ten biggest clones take up about 4.2%. The source material was peripheral blood. The source of this sequence is a human donor in a cohort sampled during active COVID-19. This sequence joins TRBV19 and TRBJ2-1, with 9 bases aligning to TRBD2. The CDR3 is CASSTGTSSFGEQFF. The CDR3 DNA reads as TGTGCCAGTAGTACCGGGACTAGCTCTTTCGGTGAGCAGTTCTTC.